The T cell receptor beta chain under discussion was sequenced for a study of cytomegalovirus exposure and HLA in healthy donors. Germline CDR1 is KGHSH and CDR2 is LQKENI. Trimming took off 2 bases at V and 0 bases at J, with 12 bases between the two ends. The CDR3 spans 16 residues. PCR was performed using 60 Vbeta and 13 Jbeta primers. Method: immunoSEQ multiplex PCR; TCRdb's copy keeps in-frame clones and lacks some. Among over 150,000 clones listed, approximately 77% were seen once. This TCR was sampled from a man under 40 in good health and CMV-seropositive. This chain uses TRBV18 with TRBJ2-3; D might be TRBD2 (5 bases). The specimen sequenced was PBMCs. The CDR3 is CASSPVGKPSTDTQYF. The CDR3 nucleotides read TGTGCCAGCTCACCAGTCGGGAAACCTAGCACAGATACGCAGTATTTT.